A selection of T cell receptor beta chains follows, all from one sample in a study of blood T cells in healthy people across ages. TCRdb re-analysed the 5' RACE reads in MiXCR, keeping a single row per CDR3 protein. The sample holds roughly 1 million distinct CDR3 sequences; roughly a quarter are singletons and the top ten take approximately 0.71%. This sample also belongs to another study, concerning T cells of mothers and their children.

The material sequenced was blood. These receptors were taken from a girl between 2 and 10 years old in good health. CDR3s include the opening cysteine and the closing phenylalanine or tryptophan. D genes are given only for firm matches. Only some rows state a clone size, as once, few, many or a class for expanded clones.

TRBV12-3/TRBV12-4	TRBJ2-3	-	TRBD2	CASSPGTSGGPTDTQYF	TGTGCCAGCAGTCCAGGGACTAGCGGGGGACCCACAGATACGCAGTATTTT
TRBV29-1	TRBJ1-1	-	-	CSVDGGTEAFF	TGCAGCGTTGACGGGGGAACTGAAGCTTTCTTT
TRBV5-1	TRBJ2-5	-	-	CASSNGIQETQYF	TGCGCCAGCAGCAACGGGATTCAAGAGACCCAGTACTTC
TRBV20-1	TRBJ2-7	-	TRBD2	CSARDKSGTSGRIDPYEQYF	TGCAGTGCTAGAGATAAGTCCGGGACTAGCGGGAGAATAGACCCCTACGAGCAGTACTTC
TRBV20-1	TRBJ2-7	-	TRBD2	CSARDRLAGGLRYEQYF	TGCAGTGCTAGAGATCGGCTAGCGGGGGGGCTTAGGTACGAGCAGTACTTC
TRBV28	TRBJ2-2	-	TRBD2	CASSSQNLAGMAGELFF	TGTGCCAGCAGTTCTCAAAACCTAGCGGGAATGGCCGGGGAGCTGTTTTTT
TRBV28	TRBJ2-1	-	-	CASSHPRVPYNEQFF	TGTGCCAGCAGTCACCCCCGGGTTCCCTACAATGAGCAGTTCTTC
TRBV11-2	TRBJ1-2	-	-	CATQVTLGYGYTF	TGTGCCACCCAGGTGACCCTAGGCTATGGCTACACCTTC
TRBV29-1	TRBJ1-2	-	-	CSVDRQANGYTF	TGCAGCGTTGATCGCCAGGCGAACGGCTACACCTTC
TRBV2	TRBJ2-5	few	TRBD2	CASILGLADQETQYF	TGTGCCAGCATCCTTGGACTAGCGGATCAAGAGACCCAGTACTTC
TRBV4-3	TRBJ2-7	-	-	CASSQDDGTYEQYF	TGCGCCAGCAGCCAAGATGACGGGACCTACGAGCAGTACTTC
TRBV25-1	TRBJ2-3	-	TRBD2	CASSEHRLAGDLDTQYF	TGTGCCAGCAGTGAACATAGACTAGCGGGGGATCTAGATACGCAGTATTTT
TRBV29-1	TRBJ1-2	few	-	CSHHSSYGCTF	-
TRBV29-1	TRBJ2-2	-	-	CSVMDGGTGELFF	TGCAGCGTAATGGATGGGGGCACCGGGGAGCTGTTTTTT
TRBV7-9	TRBJ1-2	few	-	CASSLWENYGYTF	TGTGCCAGCAGCTTGTGGGAAAACTATGGCTACACCTTC
TRBV29-1	TRBJ2-1	-	TRBD1	CSVGTGSGEQFF	TGCAGCGTTGGGACAGGATCCGGTGAGCAGTTCTTC
TRBV6-2/TRBV6-3	TRBJ2-1	-	TRBD2	CASSYSPASGIYNEQFF	TGTGCCAGCAGTTACTCCCCGGCTAGCGGTATCTACAATGAGCAGTTCTTC
TRBV2	TRBJ2-5	-	TRBD2	CASSDAGGPGETQYF	TGTGCCAGCAGTGATGCGGGAGGGCCGGGTGAGACCCAGTACTTC
TRBV28	TRBJ2-5	few	-	CASLSPERETQYF	TGTGCCAGCCTATCCCCAGAACGGGAGACCCAGTACTTC
TRBV20-1	TRBJ1-2	-	TRBD1	CSAPTGDLRRYTF	TGCAGTGCTCCGACAGGGGATTTAAGACGCTACACCTTC
TRBV25-1	TRBJ2-7	-	TRBD1	CASSAGQGAEQYF	TGTGCCAGCAGTGCGGGACAGGGAGCCGAGCAGTACTTC
TRBV9	TRBJ2-1	few	TRBD2	CASSGGLDDDEQFF	TGTGCCAGCAGCGGGGGACTAGATGACGATGAGCAGTTCTTC
TRBV5-6	TRBJ2-3	-	-	CASSAYSDTQYF	TGTGCCAGCAGCGCCTATTCAGATACGCAGTATTTT
TRBV19	TRBJ1-1	-	-	CASSIQTGLNTEAFF	TGTGCCAGTAGTATCCAAACAGGACTGAACACTGAAGCTTTCTTT
TRBV12-3/TRBV12-4	TRBJ1-3	few	-	CASSFGTPQENTIYF	TGTGCCAGCAGTTTCGGGACCCCTCAGGAGAACACCATATATTTT
TRBV5-1	TRBJ2-7	-	TRBD2	CASSLVPGRAGDEQYF	TGCGCCAGCAGCTTGGTCCCCGGGAGGGCCGGTGATGAGCAGTACTTC
TRBV16	TRBJ2-7	-	TRBD1	CASSQWTGVSYEQYF	TGTGCCAGCAGCCAATGGACAGGGGTCTCCTACGAGCAGTACTTC
TRBV6-5	TRBJ2-1	few	-	CASSFRHDSNEQFF	TGTGCCAGCAGTTTCCGGCACGACAGTAATGAGCAGTTCTTC
TRBV29-1	TRBJ2-7	few	-	CSVEGRTTEQYF	TGCAGCGTTGAGGGCAGAACTACCGAGCAGTACTTC
TRBV12-3/TRBV12-4	TRBJ1-4	many	-	CASKMWGVSGKLFF	TGTGCCAGCAAAATGTGGGGGGTTTCGGGAAAACTGTTTTTT
TRBV4-1	TRBJ2-1	many	TRBD2	CASSQGLAGGNEQFF	TGTGCCAGCAGCCAAGGACTAGCGGGAGGGAATGAGCAGTTCTTC
TRBV7-6	TRBJ1-2	-	-	CASSSLLDGAGYTF	TGTGCCAGCAGCTCACTATTGGATGGAGCTGGCTACACCTTC
TRBV4-3	TRBJ1-4	-	-	CASSQDSGAGEKLFF	TGCGCCAGCAGCCAAGACTCGGGGGCGGGTGAAAAACTGTTTTTT
TRBV27	TRBJ2-3	-	-	CASSPLVVPDTQYF	TGTGCCAGCAGTCCCCTGGTGGTTCCAGATACGCAGTATTTT
TRBV7-9	TRBJ2-1	-	-	CASSLLLTSTYNEQFF	TGTGCCAGCAGCTTACTCCTGACTAGTACCTACAATGAGCAGTTCTTC
TRBV5-1	TRBJ2-7	-	-	CASSLWLSGNYEQYF	TGCGCCAGCAGCTTGTGGCTTAGCGGAAACTACGAGCAGTACTTC
TRBV4-1	TRBJ2-4	-	-	CASSQEVLAERNIQYF	TGCGCCAGCAGCCAAGAGGTCCTCGCCGAGAGGAACATTCAGTACTTC